This is a list of T cell receptor beta chains from one sample in a study of blood T cell repertoires in COVID-19. Sequencing was performed with immunoSEQ multiplex PCR; in TCRdb, only in-frame clones are kept and a portion is missing. The profile shows around 60,000 clones, 75% to 90% of them singletons. The sequencing sample was made of peripheral blood. The source of these receptors is a woman over 75 with acute or convalescent COVID-19. The CDR3 runs from the conserved cysteine through the conserved F or W. Each record gives: D gene, clone size, J gene, V gene, CDR3 DNA, CDR3 protein. D genes are given only for firm matches. A clone size is listed for some rows: how often the clone was seen (once, few, many), or a class if it is expanded.

. | . | TRBJ2-5 | TRBV6-2/TRBV6-3 | TGTGCCAGCAGTACTTTAACTAGCTTCCAAGAGACCCAGTACTTC | CASSTLTSFQETQYF
. | . | TRBJ1-1 | TRBV27 | TGTGCCAGCACCTCGGGGGTGTACGGGGAAGCTTTCTTT | CASTSGVYGEAFF
TRBD1 | . | TRBJ2-5 | TRBV12-5 | TGTGCTAGTGGTCATCGACAGGGTGAGACCCAGTACTTC | CASGHRQGETQYF
TRBD1 | . | TRBJ1-5 | TRBV19 | TGTGCCAGTAGTAGCACCGGGACAGGGGGACAGCCCCAGCATTTT | CASSSTGTGGQPQHF
TRBD1 | . | TRBJ2-3 | TRBV5-1 | TGCGCCAGCGGGGCAGGACAGGTCACAGATACGCAGTATTTT | CASGAGQVTDTQYF
TRBD1 | once | TRBJ2-2 | TRBV3-1/TRBV3-2 | TGTGCCAGCAGCCGGGACAGCGCGAACACCGGGGAGCTGTTTTTT | CASSRDSANTGELFF
. | . | TRBJ2-3 | TRBV6-5 | TGTGCCAGCAGTAAGGAGGAGGGAGGAGATACGCAGTATTTT | CASSKEEGGDTQYF
TRBD2 | . | TRBJ2-5 | TRBV5-1 | TGCGCCAGCAGCTTGGTTCCTAGCGGGGGGGCTGGAGAGACCCAGTACTTC | CASSLVPSGGAGETQYF
. | . | TRBJ2-1 | TRBV5-1 | TGCGCCAGCAGCTTGGGGCGGGACAATGAGCAGTTCTTC | CASSLGRDNEQFF
. | . | TRBJ1-1 | TRBV7-2 | TGTGCCAGCAGCTTTAATCTGAACACTGAAGCTTTCTTT | CASSFNLNTEAFF
TRBD1 | . | TRBJ2-5 | TRBV7-9 | TGTGCCAGCAGCTTCCAGACAGGGGGCGGGGAGACCCAGTACTTC | CASSFQTGGGETQYF
. | . | TRBJ1-2 | TRBV7-2 | TGTGCCAGCAGCTTAGTGAGCGTCCTGGAGGGCTACACCTTC | CASSLVSVLEGYTF
. | . | TRBJ1-1 | TRBV5-1 | TGCGCCAGCAGCCCGGGACTCTACAACACTGAAGCTTTCTTT | CASSPGLYNTEAFF
. | . | TRBJ2-2 | TRBV10-3 | TGTGCCATCAGTCCTACAGGGATCGCCACCACCGGGGAGCTGTTTTTT | CAISPTGIATTGELFF
TRBD1 | . | TRBJ2-7 | TRBV6-6 | TGTGCCAGCACCCCGGAACTCGGACAGGGAAGCGACGAGCAGTACTTC | CASTPELGQGSDEQYF
TRBD2 | . | TRBJ2-7 | TRBV28 | TGTGCCAGCAGCTTAAGCGGGATTAGTACCTACGAGCAGTACTTC | CASSLSGISTYEQYF
TRBD1 | . | TRBJ2-3 | TRBV6-5 | TGTGCCAGCAGTTACGGACAGGTGTCAGATACGCAGTATTTT | CASSYGQVSDTQYF
. | . | TRBJ2-1 | TRBV28 | TGTGCCAGCCTCCGGAGCTCCTACAATGAGCAGTTCTTC | CASLRSSYNEQFF
TRBD2 | . | TRBJ2-3 | TRBV6-1 | TGTGCCAGCAGTGAAGGGCTAGCGGGGTGGTCAGATACGCAGTATTTT | CASSEGLAGWSDTQYF
. | . | TRBJ1-6 | TRBV6-5 | TGTGCCAGCAGTTACTCTGGCCCAACCAATTCACCCCTCCACTTT | CASSYSGPTNSPLHF
TRBD1 | . | TRBJ1-2 | TRBV24-1 | TGTGCCACCAGTGAGGGACAGGGGAGGTATGGCTACACCTTC | CATSEGQGRYGYTF
. | few | TRBJ2-2 | TRBV2 | TGTGCCAGCAGTGAAGCGCTTCAGGGGCCAGGGATGAACACCGGGGAGCTGTTTTTT | CASSEALQGPGMNTGELFF
. | . | TRBJ2-5 | TRBV3-1/TRBV3-2 | TGTGCCAGCAGCCAATTAGTCGCGGAGACCCAGTACTTC | CASSQLVAETQYF
. | . | TRBJ2-1 | TRBV6-4 | TGTGCCAGCAGTGACCAGGGAGTAGGGGGCAATGAGCAGTTCTTC | CASSDQGVGGNEQFF
TRBD2 | . | TRBJ2-7 | TRBV4-1 | TGCGCCAGCAGCCAAGACCCTAGCGGGGGGTCCTACGAGCAGTACTTC | CASSQDPSGGSYEQYF